Below, 30 T cell receptor beta chains from the same sample are listed, as sequenced in a study of control samples from healthy donors and cancer patients (dated by TCRdb to the early 2020s). Library prep was done by the immunoSEQ multiplex PCR assay. TCRdb obtained this table from immuneACCESS and retained in-frame rearrangements with V and J assigned. These tables miss some clones; where compared with another copy, unresolved V genes account for less than half of the shortfall, and the remainder is unexplained. The sample yields about 84,000 clones; around 80% were counted once. Of the sample, around a tenth is held by the ten largest clones. Source material: PBMCs. These receptors all stem from a man aged 60-69 years with head and neck cancer.

V and J are TRBV19 and TRBJ2-5; 14 bases match TRBD2. V shed 4 bases and J 4 bases; nucleotides not matched to a gene: 5. Germline V CDR1 and CDR2: LNHDA, SQIVND (reference sequence). This CDR3 spans 16 amino acids. The CDR3 bases are TGTGCCAGTAGTACCCCGGGACTAGCGGGAGCAGAGACCCAGTACTTC. The encoded protein is CASSTPGLAGAETQYF. The complete variable domain, with remaining parts taken from reference TRBV19 and TRBJ2-5, reads DGGITQSPKYLFRKEGQNVTLSCEQNLNHDAMYWYRQDPGQGLRLIYYSQIVNDFQKGDIAEGYSVSREKKESFPLTVTSAQKNPTAFYLCASSTPGLAGAETQYFGPGTRLLVL.

The CDR3 here is CASSPGWQGIDEQYF. CDR3 nucleotides: TGTGCCAGCTCACCAGGGTGGCAGGGGATCGACGAGCAGTACTTC. V and J are TRBV18 and TRBJ2-7; weak D call: TRBD1 (6 bases). The CDR3 spans 15 residues. The V end lost 2 bases, the J end lost 5 bases, and 16 bases lay between the germline ends. Germline CDR1 and CDR2: KGHSH and LQKENI.

This chain connects TRBV27 to TRBJ1-6; 7 nucleotides align to TRBD1. From germline, CDR1 is MNHEY and CDR2 SMNVEV (reference sequence). After removal of 4 bases from V and 5 bases from J, the junction contained 11 bases not matched to a gene. This CDR3 comprises 17 residues. The CDR3 region has the DNA TGTGCCAGCAGTTATAAGACAGGGCCCTTGAATAATTCACCCCTCCACTTT. This translates into CASSYKTGPLNNSPLHF.

J is TRBJ1-2 and V is TRBV30, with D unclear. Trimming took off 4 bases at V and 2 bases at J, with 8 bases between the two ends. Germline CDR1 reads GTSNPN; CDR2 reads SVGIG (reference sequence). The CDR3 has 12 amino acids. The CDR3: CAWMGLNYGYTF. CDR3 bases: TGTGCCTGGATGGGGTTGAACTATGGCTACACCTTC.

The chain employs TRBV2 and TRBJ1-5; no clear D. The V end was cut by 8 bases, the J end by 2 bases, with 7 bases between. Germline lookup yields CDR1 SNHLY and CDR2 FYNNEI. The CDR3 spans 12 residues. CDR3 bases: TGTGCCAGCGGTTCCGGCAATCAGCCCCAGCATTTT. Amino acid sequence: CASGSGNQPQHF.

The rearrangement joins TRBV2 to TRBJ2-5; 7 bases are a match to TRBD2. The germline gives CDR1 SNHLY, CDR2 FYNNEI. With V trimmed by 8 bases and J by 4 bases, 4 bases remained unmatched. CDR3 size: 12 residues. The CDR3 region has the DNA TGTGCCAGCCTGGGAGGGTCAGAGACCCAGTACTTC. Translating gives CASLGGSETQYF.

This clone occurred a few times. This chain links TRBV7-9 with TRBJ2-1; the D is unclear. From germline, CDR1 is SEHNR and CDR2 FQNEAQ (reference sequence). This CDR3 has 14 residues. V lost 5 bases and J lost 3, with 11 bases in between. This chain's CDR3 is CASSPPTGYNEQFF. As DNA, the CDR3 is TGTGCCAGCAGCCCCCCGACCGGCTACAATGAGCAGTTCTTC.

CDR3 residues: CASQEDSNQPQHF. The CDR3 DNA is TGTGCCAGCCAAGAGGATAGCAATCAGCCCCAGCATTTT. The V gene is TRBV18, the J gene TRBJ1-5; D remains ambiguous. The germline V gene encodes CDR1 KGHSH and CDR2 LQKENI. Trimming took off 8 bases at V and 0 bases at J, with 8 bases between the two ends. This CDR3 region has 13 residues.

The chain joins TRBV4-2 to TRBJ1-3; unclear D gene. This CDR3 has 17 amino acids. V lost 3 bases, J lost 0 bases, and 15 bases lay in between. Germline V gives CDR1 LGHNA, CDR2 YNFKEQ. DNA for the CDR3: TGTGCCAGCAGCCAGTCCCTAAGGGAGGGCTCTGGAAACACCATATATTTT. Encoded protein: CASSQSLREGSGNTIYF.

The chain combines TRBV27 with TRBJ1-1; TRBD1 matches at 8 bases. The V gene end was trimmed by 3 bases and the J gene end by 4 bases; junction bases not matched to a gene: 1. Germline CDR1 reads MNHEY; CDR2 reads SMNVEV (reference sequence). CDR3 length: 13 amino acids. This chain's CDR3 is CASSLDRATEAFF. CDR3 bases: TGTGCCAGCAGTTTGGACAGGGCCACTGAAGCTTTCTTT.

This chain's CDR3 is CASTPEMGANVLTF. Written as DNA, the CDR3 is TGTGCCAGCACCCCAGAGATGGGGGCCAACGTCCTGACTTTC. The V call is TRBV2, the J call TRBJ2-6, with no clear D. V shed 7 bases and J shed 4 bases, with 11 bases lying between them. CDR3 length: 14 amino acids. CDR1 is SNHLY and CDR2 is FYNNEI in the germline V gene.

This clone was seen just once. The chain carries TRBV11-2 and TRBJ1-2; D remains ambiguous. Germline V gives CDR1 SGHAT, CDR2 FQNNGV. V gave up 3 bases and J gave up 0 bases, with 11 bases separating them. The CDR3 contains 15 residues. CDR3 DNA sequence: TGTGCCAGCAGCTTCTTTACAGCAGCTAACTATGGCTACACCTTC. It specifies CASSFFTAANYGYTF.

The chain carries TRBV29-1 and TRBJ1-1; unclear D gene. Trimming left V 3 bases short and J 0 bases short, with 8 bases between. The CDR3 totals 13 residues. Germline-derived CDR1 and CDR2 are SQVTM and ANQGSEA. The CDR3 here is CSVEGQLNTEAFF. CDR3 DNA: TGCAGCGTTGAGGGCCAGTTGAACACTGAAGCTTTCTTT.

This clone was recorded only once. The chain combines TRBV19 with TRBJ2-3; 10 positions agree with TRBD2. This CDR3 spans 16 amino acids. The germline CDR1 and CDR2 sequences are LNHDA and SQIVND (reference sequence). V was clipped by 5 bases and J by 6 bases; unmatched bases: 11. In nucleotides, the CDR3 is TGTGCCAGTAGTCGCTCCTCGGGACTAGCGCTCGATACGCAGTATTTT. This gives the protein CASSRSSGLALDTQYF.

CDR3 DNA sequence: TGTGCCACCCACCGCGGCGGTAGTTACACAGATACGCAGTATTTT. Translation: CATHRGGSYTDTQYF. This chain connects TRBV10-3 to TRBJ2-3; D gene uncertain. The CDR3 has 15 residues. CDR1 and CDR2 from the germline V gene are ENHRY and SYGVKD. Trimming pared 10 bases from V and 2 bases from J, leaving 19 bases between.

The table lists this clone with a few counts. The chain combines TRBV5-4 with TRBJ1-4, with D maybe TRBD1 (5 bases). Trimming stripped 3 bases from V and 4 bases from J, with 16 bases between. The V gene's germline CDR1 is SGHNT and CDR2 YYREEE (reference sequence). This CDR3 is built from 16 residues. DNA of the CDR3: TGTGCCAGCAGCTCCGACCCAGGGTTGGGTAATGAAAAACTGTTTTTT. This sequence encodes CASSSDPGLGNEKLFF.

In nucleotides, the CDR3 is TGTGCCAGCAGCTTAGACACCAACACTGAAGCTTTCTTT. Amino acids: CASSLDTNTEAFF. The rearrangement joins TRBV7-8 to TRBJ1-1; D call uncertain. Germline V gene data show CDR1 as SGHVS and CDR2 as FQNEAQ. The CDR3 loop spans 13 amino acids. The V and J ends lost 1 base and 2 bases respectively, with 5 bases between them.

This chain joins TRBV5-1 and TRBJ2-3; 8 nucleotides line up with TRBD2. Looked up from germline, CDR1 is SGHRS and CDR2 is YFSETQ. The CDR3 has 16 residues. V lost 3 bases to trimming and J lost 4 bases; unmatched junction nucleotides: 10. The CDR3 coding sequence is TGCGCCAGCAGCTCTGAATACGGGAGGGCTGCAGATACGCAGTATTTT. It translates to CASSSEYGRAADTQYF. Together with reference TRBV5-1 and TRBJ2-3, the CDR3 gives the full variable domain: KAGVTQTPRYLIKTRGQQVTLSCSPISGHRSVSWYQQTPGQGLQFLFEYFSETQRNKGNFPGRFSGRQFSNSRSEMNVSTLELGDSALYLCASSSEYGRAADTQYFGPGTRLTVL.

The CDR3 protein is CASSLSWTNNEQFF. The CDR3 nucleotides are TGTGCCAGCAGCTTATCATGGACCAACAATGAGCAGTTCTTC. The chain couples TRBV7-2 to TRBJ2-1; D unresolved. V lost 2 bases, J lost 5 bases, and 10 bases lay in between. The length of the CDR3 is 14 residues. CDR1 SGHTA and CDR2 FQGNSA come from the germline V gene.

The chain combines TRBV29-1 with TRBJ2-3; 7 bases line up with TRBD2. The J segment lost 2 bases and the V segment lost 7 bases, leaving 6 bases of the junction unmatched. There are 13 residues in the CDR3. CDR1 is SQVTM and CDR2 is ANQGSEA in the germline V gene. As DNA, the CDR3 is TGCAGCGAGGGCGGGAGCTTCACAGATACGCAGTATTTT. Amino acids: CSEGGSFTDTQYF.

This clone was recorded once. The CDR3 sequence: CSVVTSGSSYEQYF. CDR3 DNA sequence: TGCAGCGTTGTAACTAGCGGGAGCTCCTACGAGCAGTACTTC. The chain combines TRBV29-1 with TRBJ2-7, with 11 bases fitting TRBD2. Germline V gives CDR1 SQVTM, CDR2 ANQGSEA. The CDR3 is 14 amino acids. V trimming: 4 bases; J trimming: 0 bases; junction bases outside the gene matches: 2.

This sequence joins TRBV6-6 and TRBJ2-3; 9 bases match TRBD2. Losses at the gene ends were 5 bases for V and 1 base for J; bases not matched to a gene: 7. CDR1 is MNHNY and CDR2 is SVGAGI in the germline V gene (reference sequence). The CDR3 totals 16 residues. CDR3 sequence reads: CASSNPSGAGTDTQYF. In DNA form, the CDR3 reads TGTGCCAGCAGTAACCCTAGCGGGGCTGGCACAGATACGCAGTATTTT.

The J gene is TRBJ1-2, the V gene TRBV28, with 9 positions matching TRBD1. Germline CDR1 reads MDHEN; CDR2 reads SYDVKM. Trimming removed 6 bases from V and 6 bases from J; junction bases left unmatched: 8. The CDR3 loop spans 14 amino acids. The CDR3 DNA sequence: TGTGCCAGCAGACAAACAGGGGGCGGGAATGGCTACACCTTC. Translating gives CASRQTGGGNGYTF.

V usage is TRBV11-2 and J usage is TRBJ2-7, with 9 bases identical to TRBD1. The ends lost 2 bases at V and 2 bases at J; junction bases unmatched: 4. The CDR3 length is 15 residues. Germline values: CDR1 SGHAT, CDR2 FQNNGV. The CDR3 loop is CASSLRGTGPYEQYF. For the CDR3, the DNA is TGTGCCAGCAGCTTAAGAGGGACAGGGCCCTACGAGCAGTACTTC.

This chain links TRBV5-1 with TRBJ2-2; a weak D match, TRBD2 (6 bases). Per germline, CDR1 SGHRS and CDR2 YFSETQ. V shed 4 bases and J shed 4 bases, with 17 bases lying between them. There are 16 residues in the CDR3. CDR3 amino acids: CASSNDGRGGTGELFF. The CDR3 bases are TGCGCCAGCAGCAACGACGGTAGGGGAGGCACCGGGGAGCTGTTTTTT.

CDR3 protein: CASSLTDYSYNEQFF. CDR3 coding DNA: TGCGCCAGCAGCTTGACGGATTACTCCTACAATGAGCAGTTCTTC. The chain uses TRBV5-1 and TRBJ2-1, with D unresolved. Trimming cost V 1 base and J 0 bases, with 8 bases left between them. The germline gives CDR1 SGHRS, CDR2 YFSETQ. The CDR3 runs 15 residues. The full variable domain, rest sourced from reference TRBV5-1 and TRBJ2-1, is KAGVTQTPRYLIKTRGQQVTLSCSPISGHRSVSWYQQTPGQGLQFLFEYFSETQRNKGNFPGRFSGRQFSNSRSEMNVSTLELGDSALYLCASSLTDYSYNEQFFGPGTRLTVL.

This sequence joins TRBV14 and TRBJ1-3; D is perhaps TRBD1 (5 bases). Trimming took off 1 base at V and 4 bases at J, with 11 bases between the two ends. The CDR3 extends over 15 amino acids. The germline V gene has CDR1 SGHDN and CDR2 FVKESK. The CDR3 sequence is CASSQVSGTGNTIYF. DNA for the CDR3: TGTGCCAGCAGCCAAGTCTCGGGGACGGGAAACACCATATATTTT.

Written as DNA, the CDR3 is TGTGCCAGCAGCCGAAACTCTGGAAACACCATATATTTT. It codes for CASSRNSGNTIYF. The V and J genes are TRBV11-2 and TRBJ1-3; D is ambiguous. Germline CDR1 and CDR2: SGHAT and FQNNGV. The CDR3 has 13 residues. The V and J ends lost 5 bases and 0 bases respectively, with 5 bases between them.

V is TRBV4-2 and J is TRBJ2-2; D not resolved. Between the trimmed V and J ends, which lost 0 bases and 6 bases, there was a span of 14 bases. This CDR3 spans 16 amino acids. Germline CDR1 LGHNA, CDR2 YNFKEQ. The CDR3 region is CASSQDSSRSPGELFF. The DNA for the CDR3 is TGTGCCAGCAGCCAAGATAGTAGCCGGTCCCCCGGGGAGCTGTTTTTT.

This clone showed up just a few times. The V and J genes are TRBV7-9 and TRBJ2-7; 8 bases agree with TRBD1. This CDR3 comprises 14 residues. V lost 1 base and J lost 5; bases outside the gene matches: 4. Germline V gene lookup returns CDR1 SEHNR and CDR2 FQNEAQ (reference sequence). In DNA, the CDR3 is TGTGCCAGCAGCTTAGGGACAGGGTTCGACGAGCAGTACTTC. Protein sequence: CASSLGTGFDEQYF.